The sequence of this T cell receptor beta chain was determined in a study of T cells expressing NK-cell markers. Overall study: Within the sequenced cohort of eight donors, seven exhibited HCMV seropositivity and one was seronegative. Study-level points and caveats: In several donors, these clonotypes also led the CD3+CD56-NKG2C+ fraction. NKG2C+ dominant clonotypes from 5 to 7 donors made up about 1.0-8% of CD8+ T cells.

About this clonotype: No antigen is known for it.

Germline values: CDR1 ENHRY, CDR2 SYGVKD. The CDR3 has 15 residues. One entry per CDR3 protein, without DNA, is what TCRdb gives after re-calling the 5' RACE reads. Listed are 150,000 to 200,000 distinct CDR3 sequences; about 18% falls within the top ten. V gene TRBV10-3 combines with J gene TRBJ1-1; the TRBD1 assignment by TCRdb is unverifiable without DNA. This TCR came from a woman between 18 and 75 years old in good health. The sample consisted of blood T cells: a sorted CD56 or NKG2C T cell subset, CD4+ or CD8+ T cells, or bulk PBMC T cells (not recorded which). CDR3: CAISDKQGWSTEAFF.